This TCR beta chain was retrieved from a study of cytotoxic CD8 clonotypes in ibrutinib-treated CLL. Study-level background: Mean yields were roughly 250,000 productive templates and 90,000 or so productive rearrangements per sample.

Study-level points and caveats: At the start, clonality exceeded age-matched healthy donors and followed circulating CD8+ T-cell counts. Public clonotypes showed up rarely, and on treatment they shrank or held steady.

As regards this clone: What it binds is not known.

Frozen-stored PBMCs produced roughly 2 micrograms of genomic DNA for TCR beta libraries. Generated by immunoSEQ multiplex PCR, the TCRdb table keeps only in-frame clones and is missing some. The table has 270,000 or so clones, approximately 76% seen once; the top ten hold about 5%. J lost 2 bases, V lost 3 bases, and 2 bases had no gene match. Germline-derived CDR1 and CDR2 are SGDLS and YYNGEE. This CDR3 is built from 15 residues. V is TRBV9 and J is TRBJ2-1, with 10 nucleotides matching TRBD1. This TCR came from a human donor with chronic lymphocytic leukemia. This material consisted of PBMCs, taken at disease progression, from a patient treated with ibrutinib. In DNA form, the CDR3 reads TGTGCCAGCAGCGCGACAGGGGGCACCTACAATGAGCAGTTCTTC. As protein: CASSATGGTYNEQFF.